This T cell receptor beta chain was profiled in a study of vaccination and CD4 T cells after COVID-19. Sequencing of DNA taken from cultured CD4+ T cells relied on the Oncomine TCR Beta short-read assay. TCRdb called the PCR reads again in MiXCR, with one record for every CDR3 protein. The sample carries roughly 20,000 distinct CDR3 sequences, 45% to 60% recorded once. The study's findings and limits: Median SARS-CoV-2-reactive clonotype numbers rose nonsignificantly, roughly 21 to 38.

The germline CDR1 and CDR2 sequences are GTSNPN and SVGIG (reference sequence). The CDR3 length is 14 residues. V was trimmed by 3 bases and J by 0 bases, leaving 12 bases between them. Treatment given: approximately nine-day PBMC culture with coronavirus spike peptide pools or control peptides (ViraFEST assay). The authors swapped half the medium for fresh IL-2 medium on days 3 and 7. As for this clonotype: Its antigen is unidentified.

The chain is built from TRBV30 and TRBJ2-7; D perhaps matches TRBD2 (5 bases). The specimen sequenced was CD4+ T cells from blood, cultured in vitro. This receptor was obtained from a human donor who had recovered from COVID-19. CDR3 sequence: CAWRRLPNSYEQYF. The CDR3 DNA reads as TGTGCCTGGAGGAGACTACCCAACTCCTACGAGCAGTACTTC. The full variable domain, with the rest looked up from reference TRBV30 and TRBJ2-7, is SQTIHQWPATLVQPVGSPLSLECTVEGTSNPNLYWYRQAAGRGLQLLFYSVGIGQISSEVPQNLSASRPQDRQFILSSKKLLLSDSGFYLCAWRRLPNSYEQYFGPGTRLTVT.